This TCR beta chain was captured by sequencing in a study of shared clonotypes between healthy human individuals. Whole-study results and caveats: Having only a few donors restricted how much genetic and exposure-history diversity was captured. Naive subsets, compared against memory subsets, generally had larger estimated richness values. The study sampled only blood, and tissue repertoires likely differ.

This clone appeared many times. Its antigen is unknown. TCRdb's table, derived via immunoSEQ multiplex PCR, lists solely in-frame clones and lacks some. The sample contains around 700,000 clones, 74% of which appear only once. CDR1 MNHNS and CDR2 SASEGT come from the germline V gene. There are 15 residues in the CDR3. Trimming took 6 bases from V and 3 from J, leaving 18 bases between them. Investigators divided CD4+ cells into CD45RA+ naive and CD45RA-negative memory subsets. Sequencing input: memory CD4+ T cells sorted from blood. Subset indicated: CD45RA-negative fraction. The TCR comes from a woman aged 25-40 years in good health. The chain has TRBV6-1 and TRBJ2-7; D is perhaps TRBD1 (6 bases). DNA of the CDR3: TGTGCCAGCAGGGGCTCTGGACAGTCACGCTACGAGCAGTACTTC. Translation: CASRGSGQSRYEQYF.